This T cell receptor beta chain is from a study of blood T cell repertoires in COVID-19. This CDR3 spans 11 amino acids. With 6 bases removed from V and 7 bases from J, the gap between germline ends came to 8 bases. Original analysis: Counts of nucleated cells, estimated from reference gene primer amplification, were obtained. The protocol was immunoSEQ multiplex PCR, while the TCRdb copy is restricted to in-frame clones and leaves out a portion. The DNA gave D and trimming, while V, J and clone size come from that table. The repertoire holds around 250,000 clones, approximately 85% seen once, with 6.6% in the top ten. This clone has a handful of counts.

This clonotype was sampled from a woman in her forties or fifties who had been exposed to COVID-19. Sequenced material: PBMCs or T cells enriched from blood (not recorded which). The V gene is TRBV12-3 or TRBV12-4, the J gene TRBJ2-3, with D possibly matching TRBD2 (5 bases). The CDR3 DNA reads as TGTGCCAGCAGGACGGGGAATACGCAGTATTTT. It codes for CASRTGNTQYF.